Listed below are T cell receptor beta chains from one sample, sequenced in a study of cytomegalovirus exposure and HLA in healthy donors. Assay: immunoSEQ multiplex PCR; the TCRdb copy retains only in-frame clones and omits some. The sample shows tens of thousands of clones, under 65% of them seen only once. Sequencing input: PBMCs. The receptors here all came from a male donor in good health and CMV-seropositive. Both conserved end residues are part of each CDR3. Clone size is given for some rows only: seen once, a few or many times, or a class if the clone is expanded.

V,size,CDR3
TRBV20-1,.,CRAGTEAFF
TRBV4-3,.,CASSQQGSTNEKLFF
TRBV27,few,CATRYRALGEKLFF
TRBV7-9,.,CASSLNEKGTAATDTQYF
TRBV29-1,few,CSVGRGQRSLGANVLTF
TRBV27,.,CASYSQVAGARQYF
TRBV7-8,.,CASSFTPFINYGYTF
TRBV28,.,CASTKGGGNQPQHF
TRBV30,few,CAWDPGHDNEQFF
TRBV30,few,CAWSAEVNTEAFF
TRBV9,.,CASSFTGTGGSNYGYTF
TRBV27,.,CASSLGTHGNTIYF
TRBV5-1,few,CASRREVNEKLFF
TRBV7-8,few,CASSLSGTSENIQYF
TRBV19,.,CASSIPLPGIREDGYTF
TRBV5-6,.,CASSLLGTSGDTQYF
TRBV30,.,CAWRQYQETQYF
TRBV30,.,CASLSGGGYNEQFF
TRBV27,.,CASSRASGSYEQYF
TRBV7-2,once,CASSLVRDSYEQYF
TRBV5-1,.,CASSLWEEAEAFF
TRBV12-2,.,CASRLRPPITYEQYF
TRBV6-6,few,CASSGEEYEQYF
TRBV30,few,CAWIRGNTGELFF
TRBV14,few,CASSHSIRDRHYNEQFF
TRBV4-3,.,CASSQDPPSRGGSGNTIYF
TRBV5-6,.,CASSGGVGFVGEQYF
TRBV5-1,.,CASSPRQATNEKLFF
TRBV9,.,CASSVGSANTGELFF
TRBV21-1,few,CASSASGSTDTQYF
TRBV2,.,CASSEEGVGGATEAFF
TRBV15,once,CATSSEGGRDEQYF
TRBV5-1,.,CASRWDPRSGNSYEQYF
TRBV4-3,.,CASSLGTGTETQYF
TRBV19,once,CASSAQGPYGYTF
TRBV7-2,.,CASSLARSGRGYNEQFF
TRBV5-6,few,CASRLGRGAEQYF
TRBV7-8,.,CASRERVQSSEQYF
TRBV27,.,CASKPISGRAQDTQYF
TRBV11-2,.,CASSLLTGITF
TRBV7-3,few,CASSLNPRGGNEQFF
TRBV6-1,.,CASILSEAFF
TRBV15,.,CATSRDSLPREGSNQPQHF
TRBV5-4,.,CASSLEGTSGAETQYF
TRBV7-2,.,CASSSQPTGSGPQHF
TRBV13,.,CASRRDRGGTEAFF
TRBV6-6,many,CASSNRQDQPQHF
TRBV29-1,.,CSVEETDYEQYF
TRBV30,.,CAWSSGLLTGELFF
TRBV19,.,CASSPRDSVPEAFF
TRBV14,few,CASSPIAGMNTGELFF
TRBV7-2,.,CASSSGQGGEKLFF